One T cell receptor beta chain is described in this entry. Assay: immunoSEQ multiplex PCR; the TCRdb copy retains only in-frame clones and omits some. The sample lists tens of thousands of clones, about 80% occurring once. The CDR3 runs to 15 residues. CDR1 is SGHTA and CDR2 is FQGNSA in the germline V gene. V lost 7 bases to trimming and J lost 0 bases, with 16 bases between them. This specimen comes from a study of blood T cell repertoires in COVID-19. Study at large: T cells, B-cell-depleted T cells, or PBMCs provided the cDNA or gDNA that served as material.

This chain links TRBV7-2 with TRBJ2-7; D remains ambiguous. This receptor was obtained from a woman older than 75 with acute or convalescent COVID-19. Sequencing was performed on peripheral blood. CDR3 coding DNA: TGTGCCAGCAAAGTAGGTGGGCAGAGCTCCTACGAGCAGTACTTC. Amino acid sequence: CASKVGGQSSYEQYF.